The 8 T cell receptor beta chains below come from one sample, sequenced in a study of T cell responses to AZD1222 COVID-19 vaccine. Clones were sequenced by immunoSEQ multiplex PCR, and TCRdb holds only the in-frame ones, with some missing. Of tens of thousands of clones in the sample, about 80% were seen once. The sample here was peripheral blood, taken 28 days after the second AZD1222 dose. Receptors originate from an adult who received the AZD1222 COVID-19 vaccine.

The chain combines TRBV20-1 with TRBJ2-7; D is undetermined. Germline CDR1 is DFQATT and CDR2 is SNEGSKA (reference sequence). This CDR3 has 10 residues. V shed 3 bases and J shed 6 bases, with 6 bases lying between them. CDR3 residues: CSASLSEQYF. The CDR3 DNA follows: TGCAGTGCTAGTTTATCCGAGCAGTACTTC.

The chain is built from TRBV10-3 and TRBJ2-3; 7 bases line up with TRBD1. Trimming at V came to 4 bases and at J to 2 bases, leaving 3 bases not matched to a gene. Germline CDR1 is ENHRY and CDR2 is SYGVKD. This CDR3 is 14 amino acids long. As DNA, the CDR3 is TGTGCCATCAGTGCCGGGACAGTCACAGATACGCAGTATTTT. This sequence encodes CAISAGTVTDTQYF.

This chain joins TRBV10-2 and TRBJ1-2, with D possibly being TRBD1 (5 bases). The germline gives CDR1 WSHSY, CDR2 SAAADI. The CDR3 consists of 15 residues. Trimming stripped 6 bases from V and 0 bases from J, with 14 bases between. The CDR3 DNA reads as TGCGCCAGCAGCGACCCCGGGGGACCTAACTATGGCTACACCTTC. Translation gives CASSDPGGPNYGYTF.

The J gene is TRBJ2-1, the V gene TRBV9, with TRBD2 as a possible D gene (5 bases). Trimming left V 2 bases short and J 3 bases short, with 9 bases between. The CDR3 extends over 14 amino acids. Germline V gene lookup returns CDR1 SGDLS and CDR2 YYNGEE. CDR3 amino acids: CASSVQTSYNEQFF. The CDR3, as DNA: TGTGCCAGCAGCGTTCAAACTAGCTACAATGAGCAGTTCTTC.

The genes are TRBV7-8 and TRBJ1-1; D remains unclear. CDR3 length: 12 residues. Germline assignment: CDR1 SGHVS and CDR2 FQNEAQ. V shed 0 bases and J shed 7 bases, with 6 bases lying between them. CDR3 amino acids: CASSLAGIEAFF. For the CDR3, the DNA is TGTGCCAGCAGCTTAGCTGGCATTGAAGCTTTCTTT. The full variable domain, its missing parts supplied by reference TRBV7-8 and TRBJ1-1, is GAGVSQSPRYKVAKRGQDVALRCDPISGHVSLFWYQQALGQGPEFLTYFQNEAQLDKSGLPSDRFFAERPEGSVSTLKIQRTQQEDSAVYLCASSLAGIEAFFGQGTRLTVV.

The chain uses TRBV6-2 or TRBV6-3 and TRBJ1-6; unclear D gene. The CDR3 loop spans 16 amino acids. V was shortened by 6 bases and J by 0 bases, with 12 bases between the two germline ends. From germline, CDR1 is MNHEY and CDR2 SVGEGT. In nucleotides, the CDR3 is TGTGCCAGCAGCCGACTCGCCAGCTCCTATAATTCACCCCTCCACTTT. Its protein product is CASSRLASSYNSPLHF.

The chain couples TRBV27 to TRBJ1-2, with no clear D. Germline CDR1 MNHEY, CDR2 SMNVEV (reference sequence). The length of the CDR3 is 13 residues. Between the trimmed V and J ends, which lost 6 bases and 4 bases, there was a span of 12 bases. CDR3: CASRATATYGYTF. CDR3 sequence (DNA): TGTGCCAGCAGGGCTACAGCAACCTATGGCTACACCTTC.

The rearrangement uses TRBV11-2 and TRBJ1-4, with 7 positions matching TRBD1. Trimming at V came to 5 bases and at J to 7 bases, leaving 19 bases not matched to a gene. Germline CDR1 reads SGHAT; CDR2 reads FQNNGV. This CDR3 has 18 residues. The CDR3 sequence is CASSRLVRDSRAREKLFF. The CDR3 DNA follows: TGTGCCAGCAGCCGGCTGGTCCGGGACAGTCGAGCGCGTGAAAAACTGTTTTTT.